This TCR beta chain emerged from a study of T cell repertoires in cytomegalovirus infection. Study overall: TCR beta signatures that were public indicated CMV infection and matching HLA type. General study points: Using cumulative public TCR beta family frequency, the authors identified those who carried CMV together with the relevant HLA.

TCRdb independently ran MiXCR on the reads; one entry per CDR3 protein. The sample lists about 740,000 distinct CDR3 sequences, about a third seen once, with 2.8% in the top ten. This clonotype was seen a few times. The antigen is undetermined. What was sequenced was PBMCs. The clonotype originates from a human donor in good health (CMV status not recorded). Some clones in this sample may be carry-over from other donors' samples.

CDR3 in amino acids: CAISSITGPPRDGYTF. CDR3 DNA sequence: TGTGCCATCAGTTCTATCACGGGACCCCCGAGGGATGGCTACACCTTC. V gene TRBV10-3 combines with J gene TRBJ1-2, with D maybe TRBD1 (5 bases). Deletions cut 5 bases from V and 6 bases from J, with 22 bases between. Looked up from germline, CDR1 is ENHRY and CDR2 is SYGVKD. The CDR3 sequence is 16 residues long.